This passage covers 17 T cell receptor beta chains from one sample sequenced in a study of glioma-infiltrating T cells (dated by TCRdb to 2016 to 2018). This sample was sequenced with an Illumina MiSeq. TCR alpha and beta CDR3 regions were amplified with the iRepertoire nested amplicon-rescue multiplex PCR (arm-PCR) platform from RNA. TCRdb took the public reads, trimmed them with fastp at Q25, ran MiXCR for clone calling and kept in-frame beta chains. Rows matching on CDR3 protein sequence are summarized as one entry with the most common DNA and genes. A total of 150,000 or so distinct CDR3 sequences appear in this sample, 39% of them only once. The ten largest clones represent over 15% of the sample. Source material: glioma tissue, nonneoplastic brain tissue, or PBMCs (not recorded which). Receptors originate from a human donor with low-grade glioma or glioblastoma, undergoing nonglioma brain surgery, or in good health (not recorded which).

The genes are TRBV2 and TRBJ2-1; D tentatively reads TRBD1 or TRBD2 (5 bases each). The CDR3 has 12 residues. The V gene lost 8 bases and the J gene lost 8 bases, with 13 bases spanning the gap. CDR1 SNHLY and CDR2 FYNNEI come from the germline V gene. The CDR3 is CASGARGYEQFF. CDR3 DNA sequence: TGTGCCAGCGGGGCTCGAGGGTATGAGCAGTTCTTC.

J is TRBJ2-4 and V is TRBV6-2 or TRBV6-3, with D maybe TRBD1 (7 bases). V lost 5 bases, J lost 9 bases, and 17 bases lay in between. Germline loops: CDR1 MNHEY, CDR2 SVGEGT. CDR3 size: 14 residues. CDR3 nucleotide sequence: TGTGCCAGCAGTCCCGGCGGGACAGTGGGCATTCAGTACTTC. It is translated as CASSPGGTVGIQYF.

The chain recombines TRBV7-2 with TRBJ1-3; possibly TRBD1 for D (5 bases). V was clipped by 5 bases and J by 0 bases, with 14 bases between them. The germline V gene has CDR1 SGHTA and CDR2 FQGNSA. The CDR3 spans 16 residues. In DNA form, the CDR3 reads TGTGCCAGCAGCCAATTGGGGGGGTTCTCTGGAAACACCATATATTTT. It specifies CASSQLGGFSGNTIYF. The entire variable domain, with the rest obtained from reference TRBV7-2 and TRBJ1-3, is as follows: GAGVSQSPSNKVTEKGKDVELRCDPISGHTALYWYRQSLGQGLEFLIYFQGNSAPDKSGLPSDRFSAERTGGSVSTLTIQRTQQEDSAVYLCASSQLGGFSGNTIYFGEGSWLTVV.

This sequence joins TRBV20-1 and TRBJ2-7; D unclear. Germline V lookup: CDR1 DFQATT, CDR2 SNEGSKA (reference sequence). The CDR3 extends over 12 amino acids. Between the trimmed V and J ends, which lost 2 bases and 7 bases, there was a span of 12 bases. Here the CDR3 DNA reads TGCAGTGCTAGATGGGGTAGCAATGAGCAGTACTTC. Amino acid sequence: CSARWGSNEQYF.

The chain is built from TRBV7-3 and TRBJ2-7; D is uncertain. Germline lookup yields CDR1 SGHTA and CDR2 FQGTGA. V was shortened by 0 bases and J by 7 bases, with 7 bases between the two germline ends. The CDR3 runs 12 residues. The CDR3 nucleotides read TGTGCCAGCAGCTTAACATCGGAGGAGCAGTACTTC. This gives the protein CASSLTSEEQYF.

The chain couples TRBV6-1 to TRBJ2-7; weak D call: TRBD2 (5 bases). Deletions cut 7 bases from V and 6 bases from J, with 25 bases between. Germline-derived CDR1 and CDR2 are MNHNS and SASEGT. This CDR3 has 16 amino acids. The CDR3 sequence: CASTTIVDLLRFEQYF. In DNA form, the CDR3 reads TGTGCCAGCACCACCATCGTGGACTTACTACGTTTCGAGCAGTACTTC.

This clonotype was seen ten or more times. CDR3 sequence: CASSEWGTGSTEAFF. In DNA form, the CDR3 reads TGTGCCAGCAGTGAATGGGGGACAGGTAGCACTGAAGCTTTCTTT. This rearrangement joins TRBV2 to TRBJ1-1; 8 positions match TRBD1. In germline, CDR1 is SNHLY, CDR2 FYNNEI. V shed 2 bases and J 4 bases; nucleotides not matched to a gene: 6. This CDR3 has 15 amino acids.

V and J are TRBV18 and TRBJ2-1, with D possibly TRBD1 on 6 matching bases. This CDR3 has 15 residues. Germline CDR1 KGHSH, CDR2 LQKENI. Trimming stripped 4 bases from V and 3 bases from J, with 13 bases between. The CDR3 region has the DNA TGTGCCAGCTCACGCCGGGACATCGTCTACAATGAGCAGTTCTTC. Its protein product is CASSRRDIVYNEQFF. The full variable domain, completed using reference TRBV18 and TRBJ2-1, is NAGVMQNPRHLVRRRGQEARLRCSPMKGHSHVYWYRQLPEEGLKFMVYLQKENIIDESGMPKERFSAEFPKEGPSILRIQQVVRGDSAAYFCASSRRDIVYNEQFFGPGTRLTVL.

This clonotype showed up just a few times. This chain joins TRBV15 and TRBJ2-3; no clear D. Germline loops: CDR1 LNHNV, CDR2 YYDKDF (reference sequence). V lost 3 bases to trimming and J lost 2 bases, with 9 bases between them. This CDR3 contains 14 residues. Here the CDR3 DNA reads TGTGCCACCAGCAGTAGAAAAAACACAGATACGCAGTATTTT. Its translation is CATSSRKNTDTQYF.

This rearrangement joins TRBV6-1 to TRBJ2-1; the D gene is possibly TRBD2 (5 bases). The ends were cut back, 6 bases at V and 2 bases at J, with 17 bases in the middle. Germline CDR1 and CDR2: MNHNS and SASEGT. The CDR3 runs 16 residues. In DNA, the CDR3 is TGTGCCAGCAGCCGAAAAGGGCTAGCACCCTACAATGAGCAGTTCTTC. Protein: CASSRKGLAPYNEQFF.

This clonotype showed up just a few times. The CDR3 loop is CASSLAQHSNQPQHF. In nucleotides, the CDR3 is TGTGCCAGCAGTTTAGCGCAGCATAGCAATCAGCCCCAGCATTTT. This sequence joins TRBV28 and TRBJ1-5, with D unclear. Germline V lookup: CDR1 MDHEN, CDR2 SYDVKM. Trimming pared 2 bases from V and 0 bases from J, leaving 8 bases between. This CDR3 has 15 amino acids.

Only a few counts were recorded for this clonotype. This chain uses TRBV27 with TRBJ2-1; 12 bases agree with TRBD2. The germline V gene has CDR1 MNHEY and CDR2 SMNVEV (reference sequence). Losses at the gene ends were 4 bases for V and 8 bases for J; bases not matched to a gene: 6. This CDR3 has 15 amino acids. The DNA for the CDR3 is TGTGCCAGCAGTTACGGCCCTAGCGGGAGGGATGAGCAGTTCTTC. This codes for CASSYGPSGRDEQFF.

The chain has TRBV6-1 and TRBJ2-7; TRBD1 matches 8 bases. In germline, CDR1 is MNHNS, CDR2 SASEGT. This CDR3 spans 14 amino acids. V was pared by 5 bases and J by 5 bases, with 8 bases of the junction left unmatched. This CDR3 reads CASSSGTGLNEQYF. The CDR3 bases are TGTGCCAGCAGTTCGGGGACAGGTCTGAACGAGCAGTACTTC.

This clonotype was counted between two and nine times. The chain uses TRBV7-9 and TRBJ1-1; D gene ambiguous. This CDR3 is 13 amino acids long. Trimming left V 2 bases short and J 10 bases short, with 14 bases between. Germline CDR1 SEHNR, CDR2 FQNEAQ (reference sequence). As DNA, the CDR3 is TGTGCCAGCAGCTTATCTAAGCTCTCAGCAGCTTTCTTT. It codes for CASSLSKLSAAFF.

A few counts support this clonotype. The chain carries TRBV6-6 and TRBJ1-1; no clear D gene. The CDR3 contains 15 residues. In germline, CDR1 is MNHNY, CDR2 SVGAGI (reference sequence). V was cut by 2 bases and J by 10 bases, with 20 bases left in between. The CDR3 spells CASSYMNLHTLGAFF. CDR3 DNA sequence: TGTGCCAGCAGTTACATGAACCTTCACACTCTGGGAGCTTTCTTT.

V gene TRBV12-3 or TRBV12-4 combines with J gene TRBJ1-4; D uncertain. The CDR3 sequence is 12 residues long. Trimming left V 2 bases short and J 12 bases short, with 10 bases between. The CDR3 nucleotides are TGTGCCAGCAGTTTAACAAAGGCACAACTGTTTTTT. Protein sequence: CASSLTKAQLFF.

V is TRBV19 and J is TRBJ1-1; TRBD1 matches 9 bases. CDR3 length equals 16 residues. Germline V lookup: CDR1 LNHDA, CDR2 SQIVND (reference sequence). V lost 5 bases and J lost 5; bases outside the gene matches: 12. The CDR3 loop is CASSFGTGKMRTEAFF. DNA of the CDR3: TGTGCCAGTAGTTTCGGGACAGGGAAGATGAGGACTGAAGCTTTCTTT.